One and the same sample provided the 4 T cell receptor beta chains below, sequenced in a study of OX40 agonist ivuxolimab in advanced cancers. Some clones are missing from TCRdb's copy, which holds only in-frame ones; the method was immunoSEQ multiplex PCR. The table includes tens of thousands of clones, roughly 86% detected once. The material sequenced was CD4+ or CD8+ T cells sorted from blood, taken in a trial of the OX40 agonist ivuxolimab. These receptors all come from an adult with an advanced solid tumor such as melanoma, head and neck, liver or kidney cancer.

The genes are TRBV5-8 and TRBJ2-5; D might be TRBD2 (6 bases). V gave up 9 bases and J gave up 4 bases, with 28 bases separating them. The CDR3 is 17 residues long. Looked up from germline, CDR1 is SGHTS and CDR2 is YDEGEE. CDR3 DNA: TGTGCCACCGGACTGGGCCGGGACTCCCTCCAGGGAGAGACCCAGTACTTC. Its protein product is CATGLGRDSLQGETQYF.

This chain uses TRBV7-2 with TRBJ1-5; 7 nucleotides align to TRBD1. Per germline, CDR1 SGHTA and CDR2 FQGNSA. V gave up 5 bases and J gave up 5 bases; unmatched junction bases: 9. The CDR3 contains 15 residues. DNA for the CDR3: TGTGCCAGCAGCCCAGGGGGGGACAGTTATCAGCCCCAGCATTTT. Translated: CASSPGGDSYQPQHF.

The V and J genes are TRBV7-7 and TRBJ1-3; D gene ambiguous. Germline assignment: CDR1 SSHAT and CDR2 FNYEAQ (reference sequence). Trimming removed 2 bases at V and 0 bases at J, with 11 bases between. The CDR3 has 16 residues. CDR3 in amino acids: CASSLRPGNSGNTIYF. For the CDR3, the DNA is TGTGCCAGCAGCTTACGTCCGGGGAACTCTGGAAACACCATATATTTT. Based on the CDR3 plus reference TRBV7-7 and TRBJ1-3, the full variable domain is GAGVSQSPRYKVTKRGQDVTLRCDPISSHATLYWYQQALGQGPEFLTYFNYEAQPDKSGLPSDRFSAERPEGSISTLTIQRTEQRDSAMYRCASSLRPGNSGNTIYFGEGSWLTVV.

The chain links TRBV10-1 to TRBJ2-5; TRBD1 matches at 9 bases. The CDR3 totals 16 residues. Trimming took 4 bases from V and 2 from J; bases not matched to a gene: 8. CDR1 WNHNN and CDR2 SYGVQD come from the germline V gene (reference sequence). The CDR3 nucleotides read TGCGCCAGCAGTGGAACCGGGACAGGGTCTCAAGAGACCCAGTACTTC. Protein product: CASSGTGTGSQETQYF.